The 24 T cell receptor beta chains reported below all come from one sample, sequenced in a study of shared clonotypes between healthy human individuals. Some clones are missing from TCRdb's copy, which holds only in-frame ones; the method was immunoSEQ multiplex PCR. This table has about 2 million clones, 85% to 95% appearing once. The source material was naive CD4+ T cells sorted from blood. The sample's subset: CD45RA+ positively selected. The receptors here all came from a man aged 18 to 30 in good health.

The rearrangement joins TRBV5-4 to TRBJ2-7; D gene ambiguous. The V gene's germline CDR1 is SGHNT and CDR2 YYREEE (reference sequence). The CDR3 runs to 15 residues. The V end lost 4 bases, the J end lost 2 bases, and 16 bases lay between the germline ends. The CDR3 loop reads CASSPGRSETYEQYF. CDR3 nucleotides: TGTGCCAGCAGCCCCGGCAGGTCGGAAACCTACGAGCAGTACTTC.

A note on this clone: The sample holds other DNA sequences that translate to the same CDR3. The chain couples TRBV5-5 to TRBJ2-7; 7 bases are a match to TRBD1. This CDR3 spans 13 amino acids. Germline V gene lookup returns CDR1 SGHKS and CDR2 YYEKEE (reference sequence). J lost 2 bases, V lost 4 bases, and 3 bases had no gene match. This CDR3 reads CASSRQGPYEQYF. Written as DNA, the CDR3 is TGTGCCAGCAGCAGACAGGGCCCCTACGAGCAGTACTTC.

This chain links TRBV21-1 with TRBJ2-7; the table's D call, TRBD1, was not checked against the DNA. TRBV21-1 is termed a pseudogene. The CDR3 has 15 amino acids. DNA of the CDR3: TGTGCCAGCACACTACACATGACAGGGGGACACGAGCAGTACTTC. Residues: CASTLHMTGGHEQYF.

The V and J genes are TRBV18 and TRBJ1-6, with TRBD1 matching over 8 bases. This CDR3 has 16 residues. The germline V gene has CDR1 KGHSH and CDR2 LQKENI. J lost 8 bases, V lost 0 bases, and 6 bases had no gene match. CDR3 sequence (DNA): TGTGCCAGCTCACCACCCGGACAGGGCGGGCATTCACCCCTCCACTTT. It yields the protein CASSPPGQGGHSPLHF.

V gene TRBV28 combines with J gene TRBJ2-7; 12 bases agree with TRBD1. The CDR3 is 17 amino acids. V dropped 4 bases and J dropped 7; count of bases not matched to a gene: 14. Germline V lookup: CDR1 MDHEN, CDR2 SYDVKM. CDR3 nucleotides: TGTGCCAGCAGTTCCCATCCCGGGACAGGGGGCGGTTGGGAGCAGTACTTC. Residues: CASSSHPGTGGGWEQYF.

The V call is TRBV5-1, the J call TRBJ2-1, with 11 bases aligning to TRBD2. From germline, CDR1 is SGHRS and CDR2 YFSETQ. This CDR3 contains 16 residues. The V gene end was trimmed by 4 bases and the J gene end by 6 bases; junction bases not matched to a gene: 9. The CDR3 nucleotides read TGCGCCAGCAGCCAAGCCCCGGGACTAGCGGCCAATGAGCAGTTCTTC. This gives the protein CASSQAPGLAANEQFF.

V is TRBV5-1 and J is TRBJ1-4; tentative D call: TRBD1 (5 bases). The V end was cut by 5 bases, the J end by 4 bases, with 12 bases between. CDR1 SGHRS and CDR2 YFSETQ come from the germline V gene. CDR3 length equals 14 residues. CDR3 sequence: CASRTGTYNEKLFF. CDR3 nucleotides: TGCGCCAGCAGGACCGGGACTTATAATGAAAAACTGTTTTTT. The variable domain in full, completed from reference TRBV5-1 and TRBJ1-4, reads KAGVTQTPRYLIKTRGQQVTLSCSPISGHRSVSWYQQTPGQGLQFLFEYFSETQRNKGNFPGRFSGRQFSNSRSEMNVSTLELGDSALYLCASRTGTYNEKLFFGSGTQLSVL.

This rearrangement joins TRBV6-1 to TRBJ1-1, with 8 bases fitting TRBD1. Germline V gene data show CDR1 as MNHNS and CDR2 as SASEGT. The CDR3 has 13 residues. Trimming at V came to 6 bases and at J to 4 bases, leaving 4 bases not matched to a gene. The CDR3 coding sequence is TGTGCCAGCAGGCTCGACAGGGGCACTGAAGCTTTCTTT. Protein product: CASRLDRGTEAFF.

The chain links TRBV30 to TRBJ2-7, with 14 bases identical to TRBD2. CDR1 and CDR2 from the germline V gene are GTSNPN and SVGIG (reference sequence). The CDR3 loop spans 13 amino acids. Trimming at V came to 4 bases and at J to 7 bases, leaving 3 bases not matched to a gene. The CDR3 nucleotides are TGTGCCTGGATGGGACTAGCGGGAGAAGAGCAGTACTTC. As protein: CAWMGLAGEEQYF.

In the case of this clone: A much more abundant neighbour one base away suggests this may be a read error. J is TRBJ2-1 and V is TRBV5-1, with D uncertain. Germline V gives CDR1 SGHRS, CDR2 YFSETQ. This CDR3 contains 11 residues. The CDR3 region is CASGFRSEQFF. CDR3 bases: TGCGCCAGCGGCTTTAGGAGTGAGCAGTTCTTC.

The chain combines TRBV2 with TRBJ1-2, with D perhaps matching TRBD1 (6 bases). Trimming removed 5 bases at V and 8 bases at J, with 18 bases between. CDR1 is SNHLY, CDR2 FYNNEI, per germline. CDR3 length: 14 amino acids. The CDR3, as DNA: TGTGCCAGCAGTCGTCGGGACACCCTCGGAGGCTACACCTTC. Residues: CASSRRDTLGGYTF.

V is TRBV5-4 and J is TRBJ1-4, with a weak D call TRBD1 (5 bases). This CDR3 has 18 residues. Between the trimmed V and J ends, which lost 4 bases and 0 bases, there was a span of 19 bases. Germline lookup yields CDR1 SGHNT and CDR2 YYREEE (reference sequence). The CDR3 DNA reads TGTGCCAGCAGCAACGGGGGACCGAGGTCTGCAACTAATGAAAAACTGTTTTTT. It encodes CASSNGGPRSATNEKLFF.

The chain recombines TRBV4-1 with TRBJ2-5; D possibly corresponds to TRBD2 (5 bases). Germline CDR1 reads MGHRA; CDR2 reads YSYEKL. The CDR3 consists of 13 residues. V was cut by 4 bases and J by 1 base, with 7 bases left in between. This chain's CDR3 is CASSLGVQETQYF. In DNA, the CDR3 is TGCGCCAGCAGCCTCGGGGTCCAAGAGACCCAGTACTTC.

The rearrangement uses TRBV11-2 and TRBJ2-7; D is unclear. Between the trimmed V and J ends, which lost 1 base and 0 bases, there was a span of 7 bases. The germline V gene has CDR1 SGHAT and CDR2 FQNNGV. The CDR3 is 14 residues long. This CDR3 reads CASSLGPDSYEQYF. The CDR3 DNA reads as TGTGCCAGCAGCTTAGGACCAGACTCCTACGAGCAGTACTTC.

The V gene is TRBV5-1, the J gene TRBJ1-1; D gene ambiguous. Trimming took off 7 bases at V and 1 base at J, with 17 bases between the two ends. This CDR3 region has 15 residues. Germline lookup yields CDR1 SGHRS and CDR2 YFSETQ. The CDR3 nucleotides read TGCGCCAGCCGAACGGATTGGAGGGAGAACACTGAAGCTTTCTTT. Protein: CASRTDWRENTEAFF.

This clone was seen just once. The chain couples TRBV7-2 to TRBJ2-3, with D unresolved. Trimming took off 5 bases at V and 5 bases at J, with 11 bases between the two ends. The CDR3 extends over 13 amino acids. The germline CDR1 and CDR2 sequences are SGHTA and FQGNSA. Written as DNA, the CDR3 is TGTGCCAGCAGCCTATGGCCCGAAGATACGCAGTATTTT. It is translated as CASSLWPEDTQYF.

A note on this clone: This may come from a read error, since a much larger clone is one base off. This specimen includes other DNA sequences encoding the same CDR3. The rearrangement links TRBV5-1 to TRBJ2-5; D may match TRBD1 or TRBD2 (5 bases each). TRBJ2-7 matches the DNA end more closely, so the J call is doubtful. CDR3 length: 15 residues. CDR1 is SGHRS, CDR2 YFSETQ, per germline. CDR3 amino acids: CASSRAGTLSYEQYF. Written as DNA, the CDR3 is TGCGCCAGCAGTCGTGCCGGGACGCTCTCCTACGAGCAGTACTTC.

V and J are TRBV27 and TRBJ1-6, with 7 bases identical to TRBD1. CDR3 length: 20 residues. V was pared by 0 bases and J by 3 bases, with 14 bases of the junction left unmatched. The germline V gene has CDR1 MNHEY and CDR2 SMNVEV (reference sequence). The CDR3 DNA follows: TGTGCCAGCAGTTTATCCCAGAAATGGGGGACAGCTCACTATAATTCACCCCTCCACTTT. Its translation is CASSLSQKWGTAHYNSPLHF.

The CDR3 nucleotides read TGTGCCATCACTCCGGGACAGGGATATGGCTACACCTTC. This gives the protein CAITPGQGYGYTF. This chain links TRBV10-3 with TRBJ1-2, with 9 bases that match TRBD1. This CDR3 is 13 amino acids long. Germline loops: CDR1 ENHRY, CDR2 SYGVKD. The ends lost 7 bases at V and 5 bases at J; junction bases unmatched: 5.

V and J are TRBV2 and TRBJ2-4, with D possibly TRBD1 on 6 matching bases. Germline V gene sequence: CDR1 SNHLY, CDR2 FYNNEI. The V and J ends lost 6 bases and 2 bases respectively, with 11 bases between them. The CDR3 extends over 14 amino acids. The CDR3 nucleotides read TGTGCCAGCAGCCCTACAGGGACCAAAAACATTCAGTACTTC. This translates into CASSPTGTKNIQYF.

This chain joins TRBV2 and TRBJ2-7, with 8 bases matching TRBD1. This CDR3 comprises 14 residues. J was trimmed by 6 bases and V by 6 bases; bases with no gene match: 10. Germline V gene data show CDR1 as SNHLY and CDR2 as FYNNEI. The CDR3 is CASRTYRGKGEQYF. The DNA for the CDR3 is TGTGCCAGCAGGACTTACAGGGGGAAGGGCGAGCAGTACTTC.

The chain employs TRBV7-6 and TRBJ1-1, with D perhaps TRBD1 (6 bases). Germline V gene sequence: CDR1 SGHVS, CDR2 FNYEAQ. V shed 2 bases and J shed 0 bases, with 10 bases lying between them. The CDR3 extends over 15 amino acids. The CDR3 is CASSLSGQLNTEAFF. Here the CDR3 DNA reads TGTGCCAGCAGCTTATCAGGACAGCTGAACACTGAAGCTTTCTTT.

In this sample, this clone turned up once. V is TRBV21-1 and J is TRBJ2-7; the table's D call TRBD1 went unverified against the DNA. TRBV21-1 is described as a pseudogene. The CDR3 extends over 15 amino acids. CDR3 bases: TGTGCCAGCAGCAAATGGGAGACAGGGGACTACGAGCAGTACTTC. Protein sequence: CASSKWETGDYEQYF.

Only one count was recorded for this clone. This chain joins TRBV6-1 and TRBJ2-7, with 12 bases identical to TRBD2. Trimming took 4 bases from V and 1 from J; bases not matched to a gene: 11. The CDR3 runs to 18 residues. CDR1 is MNHNS, CDR2 SASEGT, per germline. The CDR3 region has the DNA TGTGCCAGCAGTGCTACCAAGCTAGCGGGGGGGCCATCCTACGAGCAGTACTTC. Translated, it gives CASSATKLAGGPSYEQYF.